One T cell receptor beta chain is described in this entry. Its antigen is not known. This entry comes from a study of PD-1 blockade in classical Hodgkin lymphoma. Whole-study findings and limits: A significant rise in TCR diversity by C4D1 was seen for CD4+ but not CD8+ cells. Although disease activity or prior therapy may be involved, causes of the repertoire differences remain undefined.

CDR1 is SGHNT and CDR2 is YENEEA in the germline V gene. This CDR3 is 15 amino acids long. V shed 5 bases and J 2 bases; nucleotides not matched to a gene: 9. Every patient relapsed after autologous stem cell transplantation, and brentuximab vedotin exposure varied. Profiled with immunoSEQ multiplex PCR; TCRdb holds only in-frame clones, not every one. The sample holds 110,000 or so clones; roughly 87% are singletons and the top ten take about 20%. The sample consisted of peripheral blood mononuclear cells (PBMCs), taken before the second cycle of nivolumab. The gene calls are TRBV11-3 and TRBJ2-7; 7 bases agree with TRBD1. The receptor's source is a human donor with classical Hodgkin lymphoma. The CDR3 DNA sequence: TGTGCCAGCAGCCTTAGGGACAGTGGGGCCTACGAGCAGTACTTC. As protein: CASSLRDSGAYEQYF.